This section outlines one T cell receptor beta chain sequence together with its context. CDR1 is LGHDT and CDR2 is YNNKEL in the germline V gene (reference sequence). V was pared by 4 bases and J by 1 base, with 8 bases of the junction left unmatched. The CDR3 sequence is 16 residues long. This sample stems from a study of blood T cell repertoires in COVID-19. On the study more broadly: PBMCs, B-cell-depleted T cells, or T cells provided the cDNA or gDNA that made up the material.

Repertoires were generated with immunoSEQ multiplex PCR, while TCRdb's copy carries only in-frame clones and drops some. The repertoire includes more than 250,000 clones, more than 75% of them detected once, and 8.5% to 12% sits in the top ten. The sequence came from a woman aged 18-30 years who had recovered from COVID-19. The specimen sequenced was PBMCs or T cells enriched from blood (not recorded which). The chain joins TRBV3-1 (or the pseudogene TRBV3-2) to TRBJ1-2, with TRBD1 identical over 8 bases. The chain's CDR3 is CASSRGQATLNYGYTF. CDR3 sequence (DNA): TGTGCCAGCAGCCGGGGACAGGCTACCCTTAACTATGGCTACACCTTC.